Listed here are 27 T cell receptor beta chains from one sample, sequenced in a study of cytomegalovirus exposure and HLA in healthy donors. The primer mix had 60 Vbeta and 13 Jbeta primers. Measured with immunoSEQ multiplex PCR; TCRdb has only the in-frame clones, and not every one. Among around 190,000 clones listed, approximately 80% were seen once. The source material was PBMCs. These receptors all come from a woman younger than 45 in good health and CMV-seropositive.

In nucleotides, the CDR3 is TGTGCCAGCAGTTCCCACCAACGACAGGGAGGAGGCTACACCTTC. Translation gives CASSSHQRQGGGYTF. The chain is built from TRBV28 and TRBJ1-2; 7 nucleotides line up with TRBD1. J was trimmed by 8 bases and V by 4 bases; bases with no gene match: 13. The germline CDR1 and CDR2 sequences are MDHEN and SYDVKM. This CDR3 has 15 residues.

As regards this clone: A much more abundant neighbour one base away suggests this may be a read error. CDR3 loop: CASSLDGTGVDGYTF. The CDR3 DNA follows: TGTGCCAGCAGCTTGGACGGGACAGGGGTCGATGGCTACACCTTC. This chain links TRBV5-6 with TRBJ1-2; TRBD1 agrees at 10 bases. Looked up from germline, CDR1 is SGHDT and CDR2 is YYEEEE. With V trimmed by 0 bases and J by 6 bases, 5 bases remained unmatched. CDR3 length equals 15 residues. Supplemented by reference TRBV5-6 and TRBJ1-2, the full variable domain reads DAGVTQSPTHLIKTRGQQVTLRCSPKSGHDTVSWYQQALGQGPQFIFQYYEEEERQRGNFPDRFSGHQFPNYSSELNVNALLLGDSALYLCASSLDGTGVDGYTFGSGTRLTVV.

The J gene is TRBJ2-7, the V gene TRBV9; perhaps TRBD2 as D (6 bases). The germline V gene encodes CDR1 SGDLS and CDR2 YYNGEE. Trimming left V 0 bases short and J 3 bases short, with 16 bases between. This CDR3 comprises 16 residues. The chain's CDR3 is CASSVGAGTAGYEQYF. The CDR3 DNA reads as TGTGCCAGCAGCGTAGGGGCCGGGACTGCAGGCTACGAGCAGTACTTC. Based on the CDR3 plus reference TRBV9 and TRBJ2-7, the full variable domain is DSGVTQTPKHLITATGQRVTLRCSPRSGDLSVYWYQQSLDQGLQFLIQYYNGEERAKGNILERFSAQQFPDLHSELNLSSLELGDSALYFCASSVGAGTAGYEQYFGPGTRLTVT.

The chain is built from TRBV19 and TRBJ2-2; 9 bases are shared with TRBD1. Trimming at V came to 3 bases and at J to 6 bases, leaving 5 bases not matched to a gene. This CDR3 comprises 15 residues. Germline V gives CDR1 LNHDA, CDR2 SQIVND (reference sequence). DNA of the CDR3: TGTGCCAGTAGTATGAAACAGGGGGCGCCCGGGGAGCTGTTTTTT. Translated, it gives CASSMKQGAPGELFF.

Of note for this clone: Its ends do not fully match the called genes, so a read error is possible. Other DNA sequences from this sample encode an identical CDR3 as well. The chain recombines TRBV5-4 with TRBJ2-7, with 11 nucleotides matching TRBD2. The CDR3 loop spans 15 amino acids. Germline values: CDR1 SGHNT, CDR2 YYREEE (reference sequence). Here the CDR3 reads CASSLGTSGAYEQYF. CDR3 DNA: TGCGCCAGCAGCTTAGGGACTAGCGGCGCCTACGAGCAGTACTTC.

This chain connects TRBV28 to TRBJ2-3; TRBD1 matches at 7 bases. From germline, CDR1 is MDHEN and CDR2 SYDVKM. After removal of 6 bases from V and 1 base from J, the junction contained 10 bases not matched to a gene. This CDR3 has 16 amino acids. Here the CDR3 reads CASRLLGGRGTDTQYF. The CDR3 DNA reads TGTGCCAGCAGACTATTAGGGGGCAGGGGCACAGATACGCAGTATTTT.

V and J are TRBV28 and TRBJ1-1; 7 bases map to TRBD1. Trimming removed 5 bases from V and 4 bases from J; junction bases left unmatched: 7. The CDR3 has 14 residues. Germline loops: CDR1 MDHEN, CDR2 SYDVKM. CDR3 in amino acids: CASSRDRLFTEAFF. CDR3 sequence (DNA): TGTGCCAGCAGTAGGGACAGATTATTCACTGAAGCTTTCTTT.

This clone turned up a few times. The rearrangement uses TRBV18 and TRBJ1-1; weak D call: TRBD1 (6 bases). The CDR3 runs 15 residues. Germline assignment: CDR1 KGHSH and CDR2 LQKENI. Trimming removed 2 bases from V and 1 base from J, with 11 bases in between. CDR3 DNA sequence: TGTGCCAGCTCACCAACTGACAGGCAGAACACTGAAGCTTTCTTT. Translating it yields CASSPTDRQNTEAFF.

This rearrangement joins TRBV4-3 to TRBJ1-5, with D hard to call. There are 15 residues in the CDR3. The germline CDR1 and CDR2 sequences are LGHNA and YSLEER. Trimming stripped 0 bases from V and 1 base from J, with 7 bases between. CDR3 in DNA: TGCGCCAGCAGCCAAGATTGGGCGAGCAATCAGCCCCAGCATTTT. Protein product: CASSQDWASNQPQHF.

The rearrangement uses TRBV7-2 and TRBJ2-3, with 10 positions matching TRBD2. Unmatched junction bases numbered 5, after V lost 3 bases and J lost 2 bases. The CDR3 length is 16 residues. Looked up from germline, CDR1 is SGHTA and CDR2 is FQGNSA. The DNA for the CDR3 is TGTGCCAGCAGCTTCGGACTAGCGGAAATCACAGATACGCAGTATTTT. Protein product: CASSFGLAEITDTQYF.

The rearrangement uses TRBV6-1 and TRBJ1-6, with 9 bases aligning to TRBD1. CDR1 is MNHNS, CDR2 SASEGT, per germline. V dropped 8 bases and J dropped 8; count of bases not matched to a gene: 4. The CDR3 is made up of 13 amino acids. The CDR3 DNA reads as TGTGCCAGCCGAAGGACAGGGGATTCACCCCTCCACTTT. This codes for CASRRTGDSPLHF.

The chain carries TRBV5-6 and TRBJ1-1; perhaps TRBD1 as D (5 bases). Germline V lookup: CDR1 SGHDT, CDR2 YYEEEE. V was cut by 4 bases and J by 7 bases, with 11 bases left in between. The CDR3 contains 12 residues. Here the CDR3 reads CASSPGALEAFF. The CDR3 region has the DNA TGTGCCAGCAGCCCTGGGGCCCTTGAAGCTTTCTTT.

This clone was detected only once. V and J are TRBV28 and TRBJ1-2; 8 bases line up with TRBD1. CDR1 is MDHEN and CDR2 is SYDVKM in the germline V gene. This CDR3 contains 12 residues. J lost 6 bases, V lost 8 bases, and 5 bases had no gene match. The CDR3 nucleotides are TGTGCCAGCCACAGGGGGATCAATGGCTACACCTTC. It is translated as CASHRGINGYTF.

This rearrangement joins TRBV7-6 to TRBJ2-7, with D perhaps matching TRBD2 (6 bases). The CDR3 covers 17 residues. The germline V gene encodes CDR1 SGHVS and CDR2 FNYEAQ. V was pared by 4 bases and J by 3 bases, with 22 bases between. CDR3 nucleotides: TGTGCCAGCAGCTACATTCCTGTGGCGGGACCCCACTACGAGCAGTACTTC. Protein: CASSYIPVAGPHYEQYF.

V usage is TRBV4-1 and J usage is TRBJ1-1; 9 positions match TRBD1. V gave up 0 bases and J gave up 8 bases; unmatched junction bases: 10. Germline V gene sequence: CDR1 MGHRA, CDR2 YSYEKL. This CDR3 spans 16 amino acids. CDR3 amino acids: CASSQEWGTGRVEAFF. The CDR3 DNA is TGCGCCAGCAGCCAAGAGTGGGGGACAGGGAGAGTAGAAGCTTTCTTT.

This CDR3 reads CASSLDRFSSYEQYF. The CDR3 region has the DNA TGTGCCAGCAGTTTAGACAGGTTCTCTTCCTACGAGCAGTACTTC. The chain employs TRBV28 and TRBJ2-7; perhaps TRBD1 as D (6 bases). Trimming left V 2 bases short and J 1 base short, with 12 bases between. Germline V gene data show CDR1 as MDHEN and CDR2 as SYDVKM. CDR3 length: 15 amino acids.

The chain uses TRBV6-5 and TRBJ2-3, with no clear D. This CDR3 spans 16 amino acids. Germline loops: CDR1 MNHEY, CDR2 SVGAGI. V shed 0 bases and J shed 0 bases, with 10 bases lying between them. CDR3 amino acids: CASSYSQDFSTDTQYF. CDR3 DNA sequence: TGTGCCAGCAGTTACTCCCAGGATTTTAGCACAGATACGCAGTATTTT.

The rearrangement uses TRBV19 and TRBJ2-2; TRBD1 matches at 9 bases. The CDR3 is 16 amino acids. Germline V gene lookup returns CDR1 LNHDA and CDR2 SQIVND (reference sequence). V trimming: 4 bases; J trimming: 3 bases; junction bases outside the gene matches: 6. The CDR3: CASSTTQGADTGELFF. The CDR3 coding sequence is TGTGCCAGTAGTACTACACAGGGGGCCGACACCGGGGAGCTGTTTTTT.

This clone appeared a few times. The rearrangement links TRBV10-3 to TRBJ2-3, with no clear D. V lost 6 bases and J lost 0, with 7 bases in between. Germline V lookup: CDR1 ENHRY, CDR2 SYGVKD. The CDR3 sequence is 13 residues long. Here the CDR3 reads CAIRGISTDTQYF. In DNA, the CDR3 is TGTGCCATCAGGGGCATTAGCACAGATACGCAGTATTTT.

The gene calls are TRBV5-1 and TRBJ1-2; maybe TRBD1 (6 bases). The CDR3 has 13 amino acids. The ends were cut back, 0 bases at V and 9 bases at J, with 12 bases in the middle. CDR1 and CDR2 from the germline V gene are SGHRS and YFSETQ. In nucleotides, the CDR3 is TGCGCCAGCAGCTTGGAAGGGGGGGCGAGCTACACCTTC. Amino acids: CASSLEGGASYTF.

The chain combines TRBV27 with TRBJ2-7, with 7 bases lining up with TRBD2. The CDR3 sequence is 17 residues long. Germline CDR1 is MNHEY and CDR2 is SMNVEV (reference sequence). V trimming: 3 bases; J trimming: 4 bases; junction bases outside the gene matches: 15. The CDR3 loop is CASSLLVGGSRRYEQYF. The CDR3 DNA reads TGTGCCAGCAGTTTGTTAGTAGGCGGGAGCCGAAGATACGAGCAGTACTTC.

V and J are TRBV7-8 and TRBJ2-5, with D perhaps TRBD2 (6 bases). The CDR3 sequence is 13 residues long. Trimming cost V 3 bases and J 1 base, with 6 bases left between them. Germline values: CDR1 SGHVS, CDR2 FQNEAQ. The DNA for the CDR3 is TGTGCCAGCAGCTTGGGACTCCAAGAGACCCAGTACTTC. It specifies CASSLGLQETQYF.

J is TRBJ2-1 and V is TRBV6-4; 11 bases match TRBD2. This CDR3 is built from 14 residues. The germline V gene encodes CDR1 MRHNA and CDR2 SNTAGT. The J segment lost 6 bases and the V segment lost 4 bases, leaving 2 bases of the junction unmatched. CDR3 in DNA: TGTGCCAGCAGTGTAGGGACTAGCGGCAATGAGCAGTTCTTC. Its translation: CASSVGTSGNEQFF.

The chain is built from TRBV28 and TRBJ2-4; 7 positions match TRBD2. Germline CDR1 is MDHEN and CDR2 is SYDVKM. The CDR3 is 15 residues long. J gave up 3 bases and V 6 bases, and 8 bases lay outside the gene matches. In DNA form, the CDR3 reads TGTGCCAGCAGCCTACCCCGGGGGGACAAAAACATTCAGTACTTC. This translates into CASSLPRGDKNIQYF.

The chain combines TRBV30 with TRBJ2-3; D is perhaps TRBD2 (7 bases). This CDR3 region has 13 residues. Germline-derived CDR1 and CDR2 are GTSNPN and SVGIG (reference sequence). V lost 8 bases and J lost 3, with 15 bases in between. The CDR3 coding sequence is TGTGCCCTGACGGGGGGCAGAACAGATACGCAGTATTTT. It translates to CALTGGRTDTQYF.

This chain connects TRBV28 to TRBJ2-5, with 8 nucleotides matching TRBD1. The end of the DNA fits TRBJ2-7 better, so the J call may be wrong. Germline V gene sequence: CDR1 MDHEN, CDR2 SYDVKM. The CDR3 covers 15 residues. The CDR3 here is CASSLPQGASYEQYF. DNA for the CDR3: TGTGCCAGCAGTTTACCGCAGGGGGCCTCCTACGAGCAGTACTTC.

The CDR3 reads CASSQRNPDRSYGYTF. The CDR3 DNA sequence: TGCGCCAGCAGCCAGCGCAACCCCGACAGATCCTATGGCTACACCTTC. The chain recombines TRBV4-1 with TRBJ1-2; a possible D gene is TRBD1 (5 bases). Per germline, CDR1 MGHRA and CDR2 YSYEKL. V was trimmed by 3 bases and J by 4 bases, leaving 18 bases between them. The CDR3 spans 16 residues.